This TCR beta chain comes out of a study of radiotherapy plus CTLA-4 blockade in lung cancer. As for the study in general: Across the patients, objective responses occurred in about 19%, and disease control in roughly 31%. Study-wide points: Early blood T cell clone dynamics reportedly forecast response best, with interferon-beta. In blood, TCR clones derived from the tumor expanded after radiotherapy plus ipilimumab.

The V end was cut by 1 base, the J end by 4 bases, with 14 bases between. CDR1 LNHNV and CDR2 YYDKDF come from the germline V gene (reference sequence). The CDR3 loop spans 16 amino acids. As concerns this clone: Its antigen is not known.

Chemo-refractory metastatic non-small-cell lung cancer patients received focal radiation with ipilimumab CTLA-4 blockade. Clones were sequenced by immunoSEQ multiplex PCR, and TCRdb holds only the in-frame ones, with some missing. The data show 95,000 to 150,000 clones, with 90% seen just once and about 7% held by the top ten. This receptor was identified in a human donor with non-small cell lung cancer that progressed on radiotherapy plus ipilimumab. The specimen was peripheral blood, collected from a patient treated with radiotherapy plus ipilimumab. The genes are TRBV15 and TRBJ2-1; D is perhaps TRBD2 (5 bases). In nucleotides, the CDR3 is TGTGCCACCAGCAGAGGCCTCCATAAGCGGTACAATGAGCAGTTCTTC. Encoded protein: CATSRGLHKRYNEQFF. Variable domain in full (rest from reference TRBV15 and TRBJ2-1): DAMVIQNPRYQVTQFGKPVTLSCSQTLNHNVMYWYQQKSSQAPKLLFHYYDKDFNNEADTPDNFQSRRPNTSFCFLDIRSPGLGDTAMYLCATSRGLHKRYNEQFFGPGTRLTVL.